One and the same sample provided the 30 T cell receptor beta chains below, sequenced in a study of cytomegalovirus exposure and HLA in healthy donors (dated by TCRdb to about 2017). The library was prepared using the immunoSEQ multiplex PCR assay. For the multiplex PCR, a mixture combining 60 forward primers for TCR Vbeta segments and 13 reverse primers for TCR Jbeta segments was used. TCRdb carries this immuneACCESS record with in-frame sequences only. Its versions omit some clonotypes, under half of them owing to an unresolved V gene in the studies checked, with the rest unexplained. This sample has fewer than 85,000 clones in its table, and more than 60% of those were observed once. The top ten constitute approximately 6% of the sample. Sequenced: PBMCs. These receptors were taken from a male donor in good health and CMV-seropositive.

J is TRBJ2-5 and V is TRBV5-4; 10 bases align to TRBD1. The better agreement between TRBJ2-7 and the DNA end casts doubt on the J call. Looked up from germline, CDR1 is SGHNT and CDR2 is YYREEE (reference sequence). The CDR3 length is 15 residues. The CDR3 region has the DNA TGTGCCAGCAGCTTGGAGGGACAGGGGTTTTACGAGCAGTACTTC. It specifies CASSLEGQGFYEQYF.

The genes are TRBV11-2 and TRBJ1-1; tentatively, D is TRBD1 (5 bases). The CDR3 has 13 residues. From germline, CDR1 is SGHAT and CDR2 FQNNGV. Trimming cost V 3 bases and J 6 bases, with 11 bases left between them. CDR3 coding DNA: TGTGCCAGCAGCTTGGGGGGATCCGCTGAAGCTTTCTTT. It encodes CASSLGGSAEAFF. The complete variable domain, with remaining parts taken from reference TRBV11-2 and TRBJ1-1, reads EAGVAQSPRYKIIEKRQSVAFWCNPISGHATLYWYQQILGQGPKLLIQFQNNGVVDDSQLPKDRFSAERLKGVDSTLKIQPAKLEDSAVYLCASSLGGSAEAFFGQGTRLTVV.

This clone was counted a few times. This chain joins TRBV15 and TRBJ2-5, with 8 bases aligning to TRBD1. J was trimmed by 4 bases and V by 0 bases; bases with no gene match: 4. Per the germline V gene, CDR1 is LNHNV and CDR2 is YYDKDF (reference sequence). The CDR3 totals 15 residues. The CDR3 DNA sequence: TGTGCCACCAGCAGAGACACAGGGGGAGGAGAGACCCAGTACTTC. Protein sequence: CATSRDTGGGETQYF.

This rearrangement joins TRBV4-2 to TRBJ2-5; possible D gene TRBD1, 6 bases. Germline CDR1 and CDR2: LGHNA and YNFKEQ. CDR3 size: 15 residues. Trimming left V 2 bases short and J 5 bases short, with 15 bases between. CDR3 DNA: TGTGCCAGCAGCCAACGAGGACAGCAAGGGGAGACCCAGTACTTC. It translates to CASSQRGQQGETQYF.

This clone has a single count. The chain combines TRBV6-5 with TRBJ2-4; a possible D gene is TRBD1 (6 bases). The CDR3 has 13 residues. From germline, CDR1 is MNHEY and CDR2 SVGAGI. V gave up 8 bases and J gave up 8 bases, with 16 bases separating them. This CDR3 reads CASGRQEGDIQYF. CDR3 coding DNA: TGTGCCAGCGGCCGACAGGAAGGGGACATTCAGTACTTC.

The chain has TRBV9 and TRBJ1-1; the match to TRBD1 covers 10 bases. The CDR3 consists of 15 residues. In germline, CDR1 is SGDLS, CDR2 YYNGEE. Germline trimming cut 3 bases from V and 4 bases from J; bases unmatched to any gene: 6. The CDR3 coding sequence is TGTGCCAGCAGCGACCGGGACAGGGGCGGCACTGAAGCTTTCTTT. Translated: CASSDRDRGGTEAFF.

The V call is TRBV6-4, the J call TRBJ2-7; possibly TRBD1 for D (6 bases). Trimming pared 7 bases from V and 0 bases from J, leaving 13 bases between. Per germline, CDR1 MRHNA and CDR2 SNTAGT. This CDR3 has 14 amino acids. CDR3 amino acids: CASKPGHYSYEQYF. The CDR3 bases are TGTGCCAGCAAGCCGGGACACTACTCCTACGAGCAGTACTTC.

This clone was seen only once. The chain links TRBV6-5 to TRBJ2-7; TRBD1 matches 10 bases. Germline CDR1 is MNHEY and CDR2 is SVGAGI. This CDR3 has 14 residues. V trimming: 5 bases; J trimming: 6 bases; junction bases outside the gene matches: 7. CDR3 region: CASSRDRGVGEQYF. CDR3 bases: TGTGCCAGCAGTCGGGACAGGGGAGTCGGCGAGCAGTACTTC.

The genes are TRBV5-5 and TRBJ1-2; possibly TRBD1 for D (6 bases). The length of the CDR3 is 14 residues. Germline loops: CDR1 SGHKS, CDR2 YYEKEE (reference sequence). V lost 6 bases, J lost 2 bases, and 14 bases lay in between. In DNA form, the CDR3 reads TGTGCCAGCACCTGGGAAGGGGGAAACTATGGCTACACCTTC. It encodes CASTWEGGNYGYTF.

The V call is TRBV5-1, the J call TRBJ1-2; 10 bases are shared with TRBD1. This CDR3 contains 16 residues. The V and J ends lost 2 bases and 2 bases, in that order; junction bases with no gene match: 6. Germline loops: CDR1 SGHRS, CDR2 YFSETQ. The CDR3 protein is CASSLRDRGLNYGYTF. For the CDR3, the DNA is TGCGCCAGCAGCTTAAGGGACAGGGGACTCAACTATGGCTACACCTTC.

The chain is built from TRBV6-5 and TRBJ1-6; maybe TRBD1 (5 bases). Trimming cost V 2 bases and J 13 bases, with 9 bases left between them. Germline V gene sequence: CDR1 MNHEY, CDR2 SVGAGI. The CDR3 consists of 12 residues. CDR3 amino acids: CASSYGGWPLHF. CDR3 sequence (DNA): TGTGCCAGCAGTTACGGGGGGTGGCCCCTCCACTTT.

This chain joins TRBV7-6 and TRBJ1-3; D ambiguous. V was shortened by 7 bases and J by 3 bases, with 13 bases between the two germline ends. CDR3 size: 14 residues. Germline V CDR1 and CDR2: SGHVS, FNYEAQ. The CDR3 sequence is CASTNHRGGNTIYF. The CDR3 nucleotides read TGTGCCAGCACCAACCACCGGGGTGGAAACACCATATATTTT. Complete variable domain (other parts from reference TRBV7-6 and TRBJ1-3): GAGVSQSPRYKVTKRGQDVALRCDPISGHVSLYWYRQALGQGPEFLTYFNYEAQQDKSGLPNDRFSAERPEGSISTLTIQRTEQRDSAMYRCASTNHRGGNTIYFGEGSWLTVV.

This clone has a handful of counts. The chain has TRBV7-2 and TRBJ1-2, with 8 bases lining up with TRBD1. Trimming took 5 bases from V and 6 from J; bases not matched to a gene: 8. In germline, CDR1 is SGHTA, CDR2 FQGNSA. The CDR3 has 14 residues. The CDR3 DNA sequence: TGTGCCAGCAGCCCCCCGGCCAGGGGGCATGGCTACACCTTC. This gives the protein CASSPPARGHGYTF.

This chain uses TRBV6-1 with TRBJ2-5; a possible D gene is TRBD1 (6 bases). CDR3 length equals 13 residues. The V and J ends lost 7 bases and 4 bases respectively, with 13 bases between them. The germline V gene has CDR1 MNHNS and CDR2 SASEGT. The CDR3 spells CASTQGILETQYF. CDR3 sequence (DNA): TGTGCCAGCACTCAGGGGATACTAGAGACCCAGTACTTC.

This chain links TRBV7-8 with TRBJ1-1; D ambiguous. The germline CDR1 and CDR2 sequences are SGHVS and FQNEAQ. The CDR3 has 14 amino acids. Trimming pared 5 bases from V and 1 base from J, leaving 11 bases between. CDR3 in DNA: TGTGCCAGCAGCCCAAGCCTTGGGAACACTGAAGCTTTCTTT. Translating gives CASSPSLGNTEAFF.

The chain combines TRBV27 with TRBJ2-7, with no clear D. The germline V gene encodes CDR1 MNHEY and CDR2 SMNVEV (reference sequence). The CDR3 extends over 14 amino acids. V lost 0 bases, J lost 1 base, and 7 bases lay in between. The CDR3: CASSLSAYSYEQYF. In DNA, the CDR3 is TGTGCCAGCAGTTTATCAGCTTATTCCTACGAGCAGTACTTC.

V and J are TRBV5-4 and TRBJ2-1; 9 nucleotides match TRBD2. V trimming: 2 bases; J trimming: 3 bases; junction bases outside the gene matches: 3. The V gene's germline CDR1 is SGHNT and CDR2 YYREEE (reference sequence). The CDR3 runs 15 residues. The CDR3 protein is CASSFKLAGYNEQFF. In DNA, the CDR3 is TGTGCCAGCAGCTTCAAACTAGCGGGCTACAATGAGCAGTTCTTC. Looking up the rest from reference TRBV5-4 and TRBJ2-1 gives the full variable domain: ETGVTQSPTHLIKTRGQQVTLRCSSQSGHNTVSWYQQALGQGPQFIFQYYREEENGRGNFPPRFSGLQFPNYSSELNVNALELDDSALYLCASSFKLAGYNEQFFGPGTRLTVL.

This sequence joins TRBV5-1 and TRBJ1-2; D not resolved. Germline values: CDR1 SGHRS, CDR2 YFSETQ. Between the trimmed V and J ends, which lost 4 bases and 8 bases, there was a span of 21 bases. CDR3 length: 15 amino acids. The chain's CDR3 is CASSPHLSNPLGYTF. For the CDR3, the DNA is TGCGCCAGCAGCCCCCATCTCAGTAACCCTTTAGGCTACACCTTC.

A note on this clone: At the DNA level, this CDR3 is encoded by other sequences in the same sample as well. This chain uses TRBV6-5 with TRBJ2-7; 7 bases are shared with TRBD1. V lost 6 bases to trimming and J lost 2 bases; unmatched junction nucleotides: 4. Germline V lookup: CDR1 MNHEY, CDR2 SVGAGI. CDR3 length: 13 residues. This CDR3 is CASSLGQPYEQYF. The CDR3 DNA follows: TGTGCCAGCAGCTTGGGACAGCCCTACGAGCAGTACTTC.

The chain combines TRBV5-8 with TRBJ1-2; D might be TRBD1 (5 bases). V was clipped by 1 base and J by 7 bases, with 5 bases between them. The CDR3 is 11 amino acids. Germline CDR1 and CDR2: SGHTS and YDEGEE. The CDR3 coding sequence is TGTGCCAGCAGCTTGAGGGGTGGCTACACCTTC. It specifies CASSLRGGYTF.

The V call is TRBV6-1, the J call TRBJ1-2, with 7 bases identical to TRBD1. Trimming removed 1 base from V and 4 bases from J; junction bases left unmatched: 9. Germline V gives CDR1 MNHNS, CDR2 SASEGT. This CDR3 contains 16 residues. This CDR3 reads CASSEVQGRWGYGYTF. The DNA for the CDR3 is TGTGCCAGCAGTGAAGTACAGGGGCGTTGGGGCTATGGCTACACCTTC.

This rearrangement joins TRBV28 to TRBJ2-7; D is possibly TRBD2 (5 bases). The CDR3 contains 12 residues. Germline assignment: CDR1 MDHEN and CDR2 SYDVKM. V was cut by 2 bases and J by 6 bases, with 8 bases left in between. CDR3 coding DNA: TGTGCCAGCAGTTTACGGGGAACCGAGCAGTACTTC. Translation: CASSLRGTEQYF.

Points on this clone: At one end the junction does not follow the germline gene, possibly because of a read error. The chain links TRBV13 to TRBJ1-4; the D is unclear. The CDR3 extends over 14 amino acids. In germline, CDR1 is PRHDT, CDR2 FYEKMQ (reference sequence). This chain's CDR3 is CATSGGAGNEKLFF. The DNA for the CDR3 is TGTGCCACCAGCGGAGGTGCGGGTAATGAAAAACTGTTTTTT. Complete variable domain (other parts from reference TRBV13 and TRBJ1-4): AAGVIQSPRHLIKEKRETATLKCYPIPRHDTVYWYQQGPGQDPQFLISFYEKMQSDKGSIPDRFSAQQFSDYHSELNMSSLELGDSALYFCATSGGAGNEKLFFGSGTQLSVL.

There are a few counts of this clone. The CDR3 DNA reads TGTGCCAGCGGACAGGGGCCGAACACTGAAGCTTTCTTT. It codes for CASGQGPNTEAFF. The chain uses TRBV7-3 and TRBJ1-1; 9 bases match TRBD1. Per the germline V gene, CDR1 is SGHTA and CDR2 is FQGTGA. CDR3 length: 13 residues. Trimming removed 8 bases from V and 1 base from J; junction bases left unmatched: 2.

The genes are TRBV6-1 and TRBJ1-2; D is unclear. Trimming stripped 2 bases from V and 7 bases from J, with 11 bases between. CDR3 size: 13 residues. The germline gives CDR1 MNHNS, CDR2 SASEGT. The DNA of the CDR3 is TGTGCCAGCAGTGAAAGGCCCGAGCGTGGCTACACCTTC. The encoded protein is CASSERPERGYTF.

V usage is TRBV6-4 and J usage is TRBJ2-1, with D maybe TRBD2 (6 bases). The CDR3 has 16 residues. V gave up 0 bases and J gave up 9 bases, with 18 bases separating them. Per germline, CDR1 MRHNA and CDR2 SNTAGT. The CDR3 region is CASSDSFGGAWSEQFF. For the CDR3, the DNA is TGTGCCAGCAGTGACTCGTTCGGCGGGGCGTGGAGTGAGCAGTTCTTC.

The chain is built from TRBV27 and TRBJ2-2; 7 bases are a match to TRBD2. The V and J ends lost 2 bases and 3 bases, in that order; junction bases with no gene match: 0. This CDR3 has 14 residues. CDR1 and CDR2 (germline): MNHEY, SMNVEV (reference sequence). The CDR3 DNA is TGTGCCAGCAGTTTACTAGCGGACACCGGGGAGCTGTTTTTT. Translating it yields CASSLLADTGELFF.

The chain's CDR3 is CASSLDRGTEGYTF. In DNA form, the CDR3 reads TGCGCCAGCAGCTTGGACCGCGGGACGGAGGGCTACACCTTC. The rearrangement uses TRBV5-1 and TRBJ1-2, with TRBD1 as a possible D gene (5 bases). This CDR3 is 14 amino acids long. With 0 bases removed from V and 8 bases from J, the gap between germline ends came to 14 bases. The germline CDR1 and CDR2 sequences are SGHRS and YFSETQ.

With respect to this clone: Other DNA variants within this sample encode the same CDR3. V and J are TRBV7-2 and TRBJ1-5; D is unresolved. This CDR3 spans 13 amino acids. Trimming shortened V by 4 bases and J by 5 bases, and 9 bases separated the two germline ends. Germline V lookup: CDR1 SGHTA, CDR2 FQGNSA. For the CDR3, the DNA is TGTGCCAGCAGCTACCACAGAGATCAGCCCCAGCATTTT. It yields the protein CASSYHRDQPQHF. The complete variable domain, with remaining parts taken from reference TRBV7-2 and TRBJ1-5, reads GAGVSQSPSNKVTEKGKDVELRCDPISGHTALYWYRQSLGQGLEFLIYFQGNSAPDKSGLPSDRFSAERTGGSVSTLTIQRTQQEDSAVYLCASSYHRDQPQHFGDGTRLSIL.

CDR3 in amino acids: CASSLSGGKETQYF. In DNA, the CDR3 is TGTGCCAGCAGCTTATCGGGGGGCAAAGAGACCCAGTACTTC. The chain couples TRBV11-2 to TRBJ2-5, with D tentatively TRBD2 (7 bases). This CDR3 is 14 amino acids long. CDR1 is SGHAT and CDR2 is FQNNGV in the germline V gene. V lost 2 bases and J lost 3, with 10 bases in between.